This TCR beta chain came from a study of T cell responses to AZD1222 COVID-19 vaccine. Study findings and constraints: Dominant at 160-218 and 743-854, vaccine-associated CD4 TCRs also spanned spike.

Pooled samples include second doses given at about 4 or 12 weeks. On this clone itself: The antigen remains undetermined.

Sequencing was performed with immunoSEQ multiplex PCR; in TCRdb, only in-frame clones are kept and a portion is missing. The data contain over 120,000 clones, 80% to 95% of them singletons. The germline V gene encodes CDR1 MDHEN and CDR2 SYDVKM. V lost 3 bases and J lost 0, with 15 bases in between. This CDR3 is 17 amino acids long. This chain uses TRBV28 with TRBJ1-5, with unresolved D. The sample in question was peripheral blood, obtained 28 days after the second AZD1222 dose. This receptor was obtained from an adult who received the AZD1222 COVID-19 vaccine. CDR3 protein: CASSFWVSLNSNQPQHF. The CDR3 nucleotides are TGTGCCAGCAGTTTCTGGGTCTCCTTAAATAGCAATCAGCCCCAGCATTTT.